The rows below give T cell receptor beta chains drawn from one sample of a study of T-cell memory formation after mild COVID-19. In TCRdb, the 5' RACE reads were re-called with MiXCR into one record per CDR3 protein. The sample shows 200,000 or so distinct CDR3 sequences, 15% to 20% of them seen only once. Sequencing used PBMCs or a T cell subset sorted from them (not recorded which). The origin of the receptors is an adult woman who had mild COVID-19 (a few samples of this study predate the infection). Cell type and time point are not known. CDR3s include the opening cysteine and the closing phenylalanine or tryptophan. A D gene is named only where the DNA matches it firmly. Size is stated for part of the rows, as once, few or many counts, or as a class when the clone is expanded.

CDR3 | DNA | J | D | V | size
CASSLTGDNTEAFF | TGTGCCAGCAGCTTAACAGGGGATAACACTGAAGCTTTCTTT | TRBJ1-1 | TRBD1 | TRBV7-6 | NA
CASSSREQETQYF | TGTGCCAGCAGTTCTAGGGAACAAGAGACCCAGTACTTC | TRBJ2-5 | NA | TRBV28 | few
CASSRAGTSRAGTQYF | TGTGCCAGCAGTAGGGCCGGGACTAGCCGAGCTGGGACCCAGTACTTC | TRBJ2-5 | TRBD2 | TRBV6-1 | few
CASSPRDRLKEAQYF | TGTGCCAGCAGTCCACGGGACAGGTTGAAAGAAGCGCAGTATTTT | TRBJ2-3 | TRBD1 | TRBV27 | NA
CATSDRTGIRETQYF | TGTGCCACCAGTGATCGGACAGGGATCAGGGAGACCCAGTACTTC | TRBJ2-5 | TRBD1 | TRBV24-1 | NA
CASSFGSNEKLFF | TGTGCCAGCAGTTTCGGCTCTAATGAAAAACTGTTTTTT | TRBJ1-4 | NA | TRBV12-3/TRBV12-4 | few
CASLFEGTSDQPQHF | TGTGCCAGCTTATTTGAGGGGACCTCAGACCAGCCCCAGCATTTT | TRBJ1-5 | NA | TRBV5-6 | NA
CASSLSRVHEQYF | TGTGCCAGCAGCCTAAGCCGGGTCCACGAGCAGTACTTC | TRBJ2-7 | NA | TRBV3-1 | few
CASRYPGQGHPYEQYF | TGTGCCAGCAGGTATCCGGGACAGGGGCACCCCTACGAGCAGTACTTC | TRBJ2-7 | TRBD1 | TRBV2 | NA
CASSLIERATYEQYF | TGCGCCAGCAGCTTGATAGAGCGGGCCACCTACGAGCAGTACTTC | TRBJ2-7 | NA | TRBV5-1 | few
CASTPGRKETQYF | TGTGCCAGCACCCCCGGGAGAAAGGAGACCCAGTACTTC | TRBJ2-5 | NA | TRBV14 | few
CASSYPGTGEWDTQYF | TGCGCCAGCAGTTACCCCGGGACAGGGGAATGGGATACGCAGTATTTT | TRBJ2-3 | TRBD1 | TRBV23-1 | NA
CASSQRLAIYTDTQYF | TGCGCCAGCAGCCAACGACTAGCAATCTACACAGATACGCAGTATTTT | TRBJ2-3 | TRBD2 | TRBV4-1 | few
CSARNIANTGELFF | TGCAGTGCTAGAAACATCGCAAACACCGGGGAGCTGTTTTTT | TRBJ2-2 | NA | TRBV20-1 | NA
CSVGDTGSTF | TGCAGCGTTGGGGACACCGGAAGCACCTTC | TRBJ1-2 | NA | TRBV29-1 | NA
CSARDLLRREVTDTQYF | TGCAGTGCTAGAGATCTCCTCCGGCGGGAGGTCACAGATACGCAGTATTTT | TRBJ2-3 | TRBD2 | TRBV20-1 | many
CASSPGLAGTSDTQYF | TGTGCCAGCAGTCCCGGGCTAGCGGGGACCTCAGATACGCAGTATTTT | TRBJ2-3 | TRBD2 | TRBV12-3/TRBV12-4 | many
CASSGQKAFF | TGTGCCAGCAGTGGACAGAAAGCTTTCTTT | TRBJ1-1 | NA | TRBV25-1 | many
CATRLAGVGEQYF | TGTGCCACCAGACTAGCGGGGGTTGGCGAGCAGTACTTC | TRBJ2-7 | TRBD2 | TRBV10-3 | NA
CASSSSGGGNTGELFF | TGTGCCAGCAGCTCCTCGGGGGGAGGGAACACCGGGGAGCTGTTTTTT | TRBJ2-2 | TRBD2 | TRBV7-6 | NA